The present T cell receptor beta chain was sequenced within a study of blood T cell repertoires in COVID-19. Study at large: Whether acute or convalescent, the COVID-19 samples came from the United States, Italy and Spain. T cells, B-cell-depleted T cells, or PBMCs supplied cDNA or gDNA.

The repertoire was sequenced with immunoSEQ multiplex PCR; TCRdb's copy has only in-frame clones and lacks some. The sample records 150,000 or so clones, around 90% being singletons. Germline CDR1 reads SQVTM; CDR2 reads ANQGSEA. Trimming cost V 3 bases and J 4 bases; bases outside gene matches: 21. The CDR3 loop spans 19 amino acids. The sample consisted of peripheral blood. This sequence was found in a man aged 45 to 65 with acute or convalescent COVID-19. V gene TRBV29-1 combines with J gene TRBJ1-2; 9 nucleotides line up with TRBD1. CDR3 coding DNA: TGCAGCGTTGAGGAAAGACGGTATAGGACAGGGGTTTCGAGCTATGGCTACACCTTC. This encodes CSVEERRYRTGVSSYGYTF. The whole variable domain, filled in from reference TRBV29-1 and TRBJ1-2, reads SAVISQKPSRDICQRGTSLTIQCQVDSQVTMMFWYRQQPGQSLTLIATANQGSEATYESGFVIDKFPISRPNLTFSTLTVSNMSPEDSSIYLCSVEERRYRTGVSSYGYTFGSGTRLTVV.